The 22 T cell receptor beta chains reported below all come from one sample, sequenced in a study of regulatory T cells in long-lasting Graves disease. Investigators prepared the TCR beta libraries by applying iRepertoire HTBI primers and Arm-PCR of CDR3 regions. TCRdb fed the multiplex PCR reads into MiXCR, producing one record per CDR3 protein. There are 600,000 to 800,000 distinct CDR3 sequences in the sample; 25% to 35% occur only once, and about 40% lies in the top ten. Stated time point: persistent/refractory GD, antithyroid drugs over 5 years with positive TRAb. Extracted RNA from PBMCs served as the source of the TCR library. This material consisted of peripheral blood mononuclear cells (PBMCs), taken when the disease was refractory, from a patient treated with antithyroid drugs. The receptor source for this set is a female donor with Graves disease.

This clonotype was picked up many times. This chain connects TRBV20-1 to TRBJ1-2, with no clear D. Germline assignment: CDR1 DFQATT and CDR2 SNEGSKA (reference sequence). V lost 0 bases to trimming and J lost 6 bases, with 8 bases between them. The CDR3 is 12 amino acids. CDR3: CSARDAGDGYTF. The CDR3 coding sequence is TGCAGTGCTAGAGACGCTGGGGATGGCTACACCTTC.

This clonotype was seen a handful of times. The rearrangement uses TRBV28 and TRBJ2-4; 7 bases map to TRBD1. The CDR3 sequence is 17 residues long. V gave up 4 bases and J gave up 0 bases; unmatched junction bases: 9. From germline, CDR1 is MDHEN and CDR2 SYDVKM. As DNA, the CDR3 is TGTGCCAGCAGTTACTCCGGGACAGATAAAGCCAAAAACATTCAGTACTTC. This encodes CASSYSGTDKAKNIQYF.

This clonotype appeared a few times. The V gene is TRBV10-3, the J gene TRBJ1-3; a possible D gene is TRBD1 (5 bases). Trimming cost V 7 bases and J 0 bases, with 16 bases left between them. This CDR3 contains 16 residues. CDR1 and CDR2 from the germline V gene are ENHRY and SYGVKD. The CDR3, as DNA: TGTGCCATCACCGCAGGGTTAATGAACTCTGGAAACACCATATATTTT. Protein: CAITAGLMNSGNTIYF.

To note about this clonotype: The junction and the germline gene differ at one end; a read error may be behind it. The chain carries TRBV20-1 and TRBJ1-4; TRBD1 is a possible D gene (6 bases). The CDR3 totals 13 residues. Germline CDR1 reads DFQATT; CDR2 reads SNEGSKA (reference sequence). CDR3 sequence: CSARGATNEKLSF. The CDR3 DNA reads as TGCAGTGCTAGGGGGGCAACTAATGAAAAACTGTCTTTT.

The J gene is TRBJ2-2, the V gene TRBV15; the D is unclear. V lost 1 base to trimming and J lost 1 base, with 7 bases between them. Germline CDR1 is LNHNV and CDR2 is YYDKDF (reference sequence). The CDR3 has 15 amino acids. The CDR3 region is CATSRVDQNTGELFF. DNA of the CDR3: TGTGCCACCAGCAGAGTAGACCAGAACACCGGGGAGCTGTTTTTT.

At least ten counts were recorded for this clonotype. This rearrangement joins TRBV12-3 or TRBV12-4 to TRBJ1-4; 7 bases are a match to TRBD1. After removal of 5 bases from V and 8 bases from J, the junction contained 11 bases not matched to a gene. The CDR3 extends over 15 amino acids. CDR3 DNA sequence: TGTGCCAGCAGTCCTGGGACAGCGTCGGGGGAAAAACTGTTTTTT. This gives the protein CASSPGTASGEKLFF.

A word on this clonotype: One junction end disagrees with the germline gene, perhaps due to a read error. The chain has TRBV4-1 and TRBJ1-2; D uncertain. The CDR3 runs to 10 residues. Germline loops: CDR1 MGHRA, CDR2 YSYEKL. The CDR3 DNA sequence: TGCGCCAGCAGAATAGGATGGGCGGCCTTC. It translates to CASRIGWAAF.

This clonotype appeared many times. The DNA of the CDR3 is TGTGCCAGCAGGGCGACTAGCGGCCAAGAGACCCAGTACTTC. This translates into CASRATSGQETQYF. The chain carries TRBV12-3 or TRBV12-4 and TRBJ2-5, with 9 bases that match TRBD2. Trimming cost V 6 bases and J 1 base; bases outside gene matches: 3. The CDR3 length is 14 residues.

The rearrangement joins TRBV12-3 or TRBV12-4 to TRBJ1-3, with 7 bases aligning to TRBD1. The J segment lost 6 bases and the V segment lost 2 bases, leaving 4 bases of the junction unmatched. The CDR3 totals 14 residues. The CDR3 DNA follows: TGTGCCAGCAGTTTAACAGGGGTAGAAAACACCATATATTTT. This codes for CASSLTGVENTIYF.

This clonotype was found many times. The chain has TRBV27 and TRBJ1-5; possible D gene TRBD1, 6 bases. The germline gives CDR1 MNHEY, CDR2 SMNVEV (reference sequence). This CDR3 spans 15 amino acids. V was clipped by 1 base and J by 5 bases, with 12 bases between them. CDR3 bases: TGTGCCAGCAGTTTATGGGGAGAGGGGGATCAGCCCCAGCATTTT. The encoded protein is CASSLWGEGDQPQHF.

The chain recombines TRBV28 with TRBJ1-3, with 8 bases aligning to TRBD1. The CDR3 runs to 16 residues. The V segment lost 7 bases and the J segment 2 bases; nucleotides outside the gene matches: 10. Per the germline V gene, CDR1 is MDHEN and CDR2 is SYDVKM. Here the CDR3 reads CASNPTRGQTGNTIYF. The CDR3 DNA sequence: TGTGCCAGCAACCCAACCAGGGGGCAAACTGGAAACACCATATATTTT.

The CDR3 sequence is CASSFGAPGNSPLHF. The DNA for the CDR3 is TGTGCCAGCAGTTTTGGGGCCCCGGGCAATTCACCCCTCCACTTT. The V gene is TRBV28, the J gene TRBJ1-6, with a weak D call TRBD1 (5 bases). The germline V gene has CDR1 MDHEN and CDR2 SYDVKM. V gave up 3 bases and J gave up 7 bases, with 13 bases separating them. This CDR3 is built from 15 residues.

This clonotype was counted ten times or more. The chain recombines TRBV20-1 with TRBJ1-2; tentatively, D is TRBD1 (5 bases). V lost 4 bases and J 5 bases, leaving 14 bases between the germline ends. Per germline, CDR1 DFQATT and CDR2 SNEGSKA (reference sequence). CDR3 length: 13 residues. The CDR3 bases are TGCAGTGCTAAGTTCGGGGGAGAGTATGGCTACACCTTC. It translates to CSAKFGGEYGYTF.

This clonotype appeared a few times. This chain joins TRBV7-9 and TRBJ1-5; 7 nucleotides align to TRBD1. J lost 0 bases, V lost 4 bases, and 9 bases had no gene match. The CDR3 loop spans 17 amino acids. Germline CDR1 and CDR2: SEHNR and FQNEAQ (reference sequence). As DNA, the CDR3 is TGTGCCAGCAGCTCATCACTCGGACAGGATAGCAATCAGCCCCAGCATTTT. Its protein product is CASSSSLGQDSNQPQHF.

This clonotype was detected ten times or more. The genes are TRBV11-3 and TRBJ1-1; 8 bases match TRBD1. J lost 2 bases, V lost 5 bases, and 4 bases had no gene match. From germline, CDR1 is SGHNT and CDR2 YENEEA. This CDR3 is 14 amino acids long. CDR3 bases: TGTGCCAGCAGCCTGACAGGGGACAACACTGAAGCTTTCTTT. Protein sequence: CASSLTGDNTEAFF.

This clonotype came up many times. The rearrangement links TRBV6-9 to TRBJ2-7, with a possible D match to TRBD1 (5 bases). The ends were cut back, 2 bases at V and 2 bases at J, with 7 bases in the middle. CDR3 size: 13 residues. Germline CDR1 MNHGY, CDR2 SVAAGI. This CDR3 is CASSYDRPYEQYF. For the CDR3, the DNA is TGTGCCAGCAGTTATGACAGACCCTACGAGCAGTACTTC.

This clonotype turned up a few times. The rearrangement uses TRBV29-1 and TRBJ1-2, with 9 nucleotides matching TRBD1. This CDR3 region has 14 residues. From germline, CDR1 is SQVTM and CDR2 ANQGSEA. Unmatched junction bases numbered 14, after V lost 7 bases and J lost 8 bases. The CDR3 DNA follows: TGCAGCGCCAACGTCTGGGGACAGGGTGGCGGCTACACCTTC. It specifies CSANVWGQGGGYTF.

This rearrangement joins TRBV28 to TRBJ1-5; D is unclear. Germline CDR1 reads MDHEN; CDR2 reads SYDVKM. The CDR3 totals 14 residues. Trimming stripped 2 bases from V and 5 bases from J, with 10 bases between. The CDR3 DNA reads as TGTGCCAGCAGTTTAATCAGAAGGGATCAGCCCCAGCATTTT. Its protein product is CASSLIRRDQPQHF.

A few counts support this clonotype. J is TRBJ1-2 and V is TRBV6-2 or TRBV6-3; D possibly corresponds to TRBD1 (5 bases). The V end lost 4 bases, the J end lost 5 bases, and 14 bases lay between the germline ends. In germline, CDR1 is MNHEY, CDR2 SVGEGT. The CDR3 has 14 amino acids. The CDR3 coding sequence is TGTGCCAGCAGTTCCTCAGGGCGAGTTTATGGCTACACCTTC. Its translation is CASSSSGRVYGYTF.

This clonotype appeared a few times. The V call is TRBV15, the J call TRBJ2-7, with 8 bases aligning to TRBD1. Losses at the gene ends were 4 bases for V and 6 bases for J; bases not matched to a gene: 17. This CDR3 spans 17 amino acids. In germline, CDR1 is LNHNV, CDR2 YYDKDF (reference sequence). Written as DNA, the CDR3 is TGTGCCACCAGCAAAACAAGCCCAGGGGGCGTTCTGTCCGAGCAGTACTTC. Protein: CATSKTSPGGVLSEQYF.

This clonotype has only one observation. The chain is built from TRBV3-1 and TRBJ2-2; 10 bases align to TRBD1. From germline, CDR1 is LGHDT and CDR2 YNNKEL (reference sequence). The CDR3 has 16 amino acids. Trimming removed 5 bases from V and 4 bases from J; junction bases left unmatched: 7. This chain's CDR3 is CASSKSRTGGTGELFF. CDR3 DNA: TGTGCCAGCAGCAAATCCCGGACAGGGGGCACCGGGGAGCTGTTTTTT.

The CDR3 coding sequence is TGTGCCAGCAGCTCCCCTTATTCAGGGCCCTCTGAAGCTTTCTTT. Its protein is CASSSPYSGPSEAFF. This sequence joins TRBV7-8 and TRBJ1-1; D may be TRBD1 (5 bases). The V gene lost 4 bases and the J gene lost 6 bases, with 18 bases spanning the gap. Germline CDR1 and CDR2: SGHVS and FQNEAQ. This CDR3 has 15 residues.